The text below deals with one T cell receptor (beta chain). The CDR3 loop spans 18 amino acids. The germline V gene encodes CDR1 SGHAT and CDR2 FQNNGV. The data derive from a study of CXCR3-negative and CXCR3-positive naive CD8 T cells. UMI-labeled TRB cDNA libraries were prepared by 5' RACE. TCRdb re-called the 5' RACE reads and shows each CDR3 protein once, DNA omitted. Its table lists 45,000 to 65,000 distinct CDR3 sequences. This clonotype originated in a human donor in good health. Some clones in this sample may be carry-over from other donors' samples. The sequenced material came from naive CXCR3- CD8+ T cells from blood. Described subset: CD45RO-CCR7+CD27+CD95- naive CD8+ T cells lacking CXCR3 (TNR3-). The V and J genes are TRBV11-2 and TRBJ2-5; the TRBD1 assignment by TCRdb is unverifiable without DNA. CDR3 loop: CASSLGSGLGSSGETQYF.